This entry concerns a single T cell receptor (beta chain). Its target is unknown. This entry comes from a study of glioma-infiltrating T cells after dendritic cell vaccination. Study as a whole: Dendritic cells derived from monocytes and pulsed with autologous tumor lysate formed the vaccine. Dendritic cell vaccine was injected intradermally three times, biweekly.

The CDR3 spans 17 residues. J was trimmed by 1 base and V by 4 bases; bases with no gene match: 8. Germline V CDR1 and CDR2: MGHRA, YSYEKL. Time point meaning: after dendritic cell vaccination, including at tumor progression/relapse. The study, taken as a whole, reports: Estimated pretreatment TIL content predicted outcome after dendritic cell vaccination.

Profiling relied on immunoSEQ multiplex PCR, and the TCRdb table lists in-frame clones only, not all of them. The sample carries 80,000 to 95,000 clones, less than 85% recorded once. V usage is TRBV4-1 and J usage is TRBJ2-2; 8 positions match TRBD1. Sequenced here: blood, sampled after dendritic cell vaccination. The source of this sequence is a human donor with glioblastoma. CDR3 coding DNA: TGCGCCAGCAGCCCGTTCGGACAGGGCGGGAACACCGGGGAGCTGTTTTTT. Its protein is CASSPFGQGGNTGELFF.